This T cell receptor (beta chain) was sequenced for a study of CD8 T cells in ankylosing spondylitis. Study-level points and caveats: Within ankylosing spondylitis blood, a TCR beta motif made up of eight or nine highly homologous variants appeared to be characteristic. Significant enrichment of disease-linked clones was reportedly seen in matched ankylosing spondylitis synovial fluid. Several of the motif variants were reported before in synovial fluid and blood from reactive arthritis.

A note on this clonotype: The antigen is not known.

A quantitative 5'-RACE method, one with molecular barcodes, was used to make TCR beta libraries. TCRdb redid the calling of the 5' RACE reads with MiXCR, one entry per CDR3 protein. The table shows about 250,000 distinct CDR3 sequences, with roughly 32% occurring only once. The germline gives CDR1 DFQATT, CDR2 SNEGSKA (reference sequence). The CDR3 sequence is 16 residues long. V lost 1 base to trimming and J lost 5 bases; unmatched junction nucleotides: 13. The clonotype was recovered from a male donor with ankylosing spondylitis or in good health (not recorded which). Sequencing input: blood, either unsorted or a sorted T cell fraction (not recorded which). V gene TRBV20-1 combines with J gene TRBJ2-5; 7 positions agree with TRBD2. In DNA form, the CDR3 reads TGCAGTGCTAGAGGGTGGCGCGGGAGTTTTGGGGAGACCCAGTACTTC. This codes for CSARGWRGSFGETQYF.